The TCR beta chain described here comes from a study of shared clonotypes between healthy human individuals. This CDR3 has 11 amino acids. Trimming stripped 5 bases from V and 6 bases from J, with 7 bases between. Germline V gives CDR1 SGHDT, CDR2 YYEEEE. Only in-frame clones appear in the TCRdb table, and some are missing; sequencing was by immunoSEQ multiplex PCR. The sample carries some 1 million clones, roughly 80% recorded once. This rearrangement joins TRBV5-6 to TRBJ2-3; D is ambiguous. The TCR sequence derives from a man younger than 35 in good health. The source material was memory CD4+ T cells sorted from blood. Subset indicated: CD45RA-negative fraction. CDR3 bases: TGTGCCAGCAGTACCGGGGATACGCAGTATTTT. As protein: CASSTGDTQYF.